This section outlines one TCR beta chain sequence together with its context. The count of this clone is one. Its antigen remains unidentified. The sample holds no much larger clone one base away, and base qualities are not on file. TCRbeta CDR3 regions were amplified from genomic DNA using the immunoSEQ Assay, a bias-controlled multiplex PCR. Under the source paper's analysis protocol: The number of nucleated cells in each sample was estimated by amplification of reference gene primers within the assay. To quantify the absolute abundance of each unique TCRbeta CDR3 rearrangement, sequence reads were collapsed and filtered. Productive Simpson clonality was computed per sample as the square root of Simpson's diversity index over productive rearrangements. What TCRdb holds here is the immuneACCESS table cut down to in-frame rearrangements. Part of the clones is not present; checked against another copy, under half of the missing clones reflect an unresolved V gene, and the others are unexplained. The V and J calls and the clone size are those of that table, but D and trimming were determined from the DNA. This sample has some 300,000 clones in its table, and 90% of those were observed once. The ten largest account for 0.8% to 1.3% of the sample.

This entry is derived from a study of blood T cell repertoires in COVID-19 (dated by TCRdb to the early 2020s). At the level of the whole study: Collaborator samples came from the United States, Italy and Spain and covered acute and convalescent phases of COVID-19. The prospective study material was composed of cDNA or gDNA derived from T cells, B-cell-depleted T cells, or PBMCs. Subjects who had been exposed to COVID-19, were actively infected with it, or had recovered from it provided the deeply sampled blood TCRbeta repertoires that made up the dataset. A freely available public database, intended as a resource for researchers studying the immune response to SARS-CoV-2, is where the repertoires were released. Where available, HLA class I and class II types were obtained from metadata supplied by the sample provider rather than from assay-based typing. Sample metadata almost always included a de-identified subject ID, COVID-19 status, age in years and sex. Samples were obtained from the ongoing ImmuneRACE study (first 160 participants) and from 1,254 subjects provided by 6 global collaborators. General findings and caveats noted by the study authors: The amount of clinical and demographic metadata varied by source and participant and was provided uncurated.

The germline V gene (reference sequence) gives CDR1 as SGHNT and CDR2 as YYREEE. Including the terminal cysteine and phenylalanine, the CDR3 comprises 15 residues. The retained sequence is limited to the CDR3, 45 bases, with the frame set at the first base. V ends up 0 bases short and J 4 bases short, with an unmatched junction base count of 6. In Seattle, one collaborating source enrolled patients while the infection was active and tracked those patients longitudinally over the course of disease. Whole blood was collected in K2EDTA tubes by collaborating institutions according to the institutions' own protocols. For TCRbeta analysis, collaborators shipped samples as frozen whole blood, isolated PBMCs, or DNA extracted from either of those sample types.

The chain is made from TRBV5-4 and TRBJ2-7, and TRBD1 aligns with 8 junction nucleotides. The sequence derives from a woman aged 40-49 years with COVID-19, enrolled during active disease. The sample was peripheral blood. Here the CDR3 is given as CASSLATGGLYEQYF. The DNA is TGTGCCAGCAGCTTGGCAACAGGGGGTTTATACGAGCAGTACTTC.